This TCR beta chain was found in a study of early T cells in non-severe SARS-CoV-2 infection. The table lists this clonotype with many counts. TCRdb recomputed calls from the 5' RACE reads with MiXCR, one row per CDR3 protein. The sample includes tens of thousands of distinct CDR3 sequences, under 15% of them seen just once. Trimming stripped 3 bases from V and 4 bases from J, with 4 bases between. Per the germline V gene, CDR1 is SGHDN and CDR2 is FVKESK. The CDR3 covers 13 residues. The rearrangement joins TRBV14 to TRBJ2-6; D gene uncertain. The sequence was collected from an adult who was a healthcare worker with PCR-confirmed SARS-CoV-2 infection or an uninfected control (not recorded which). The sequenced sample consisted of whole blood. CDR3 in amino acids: CASSHPGANVLTF. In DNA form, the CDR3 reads TGTGCCAGCAGCCATCCCGGGGCCAACGTCCTGACTTTC.